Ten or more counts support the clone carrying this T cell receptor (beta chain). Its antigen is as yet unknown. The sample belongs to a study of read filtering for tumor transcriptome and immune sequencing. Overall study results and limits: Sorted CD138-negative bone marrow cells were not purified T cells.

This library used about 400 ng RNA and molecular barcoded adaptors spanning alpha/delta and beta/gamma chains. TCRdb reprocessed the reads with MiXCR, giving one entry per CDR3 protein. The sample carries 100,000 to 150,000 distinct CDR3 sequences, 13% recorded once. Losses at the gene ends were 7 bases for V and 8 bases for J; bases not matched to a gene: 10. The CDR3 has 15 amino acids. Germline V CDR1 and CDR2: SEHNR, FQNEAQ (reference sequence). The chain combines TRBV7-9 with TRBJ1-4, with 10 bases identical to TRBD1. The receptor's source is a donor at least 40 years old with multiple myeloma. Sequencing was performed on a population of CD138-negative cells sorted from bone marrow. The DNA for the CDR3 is TGTGCCAGCAACATCCCGGGGACAGGGGAGGAAAAACTGTTTTTT. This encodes CASNIPGTGEEKLFF.